This is a list of T cell receptor beta chains from one sample in a study of CD8+ T cells in alopecia areata. Data came from immunoSEQ multiplex PCR; TCRdb stores just in-frame clones and leaves some out. The sample holds about 120,000 clones, over 60% seen once. The material sequenced was CD4+ T cells sorted from blood, taken at week 4, from a patient treated with tofacitinib. Source of these receptors: a human donor with alopecia areata. CDR3s include the opening cysteine and the closing phenylalanine or tryptophan. D genes are given only for firm matches. Clone size is not always given. Where it is, it says once, few, many or a class for expanded clones.

v_call,d_call,clone_size,j_call,cdr3_nt,cdr3_aa
TRBV29-1,.,.,TRBJ2-5,TGCAGCGCTCGCTTTGAGACCCAGTACTTC,CSARFETQYF
TRBV7-2,.,.,TRBJ1-2,TGTGCCAGCAGCTTAAGGGACAACTATGGCTACACCTTC,CASSLRDNYGYTF
TRBV30,TRBD2,.,TRBJ2-1,TGTGCCTGGAGTCGTACTAGCGGGAGCTACAATGAGCAGTTCTTC,CAWSRTSGSYNEQFF
TRBV9,.,.,TRBJ1-3,TGTGCCAGCAGCGTAGACGGGGGTAGGGCTGGAAACACCATATATTTT,CASSVDGGRAGNTIYF
TRBV9,.,.,TRBJ2-3,TGTGCCAGCAGCCGAGTCGGGGATACGCAGTATTTT,CASSRVGDTQYF
TRBV28,TRBD1,.,TRBJ2-7,TGTGCCAGCAGAACAGGGACCGGGACAGCTTACGAGCAGTACTTC,CASRTGTGTAYEQYF
TRBV5-6,.,few,TRBJ1-5,TGTGCCAGCAGCTTGTGGGTCCTTAGCAATCAGCCCCAGCATTTT,CASSLWVLSNQPQHF
TRBV5-1,.,.,TRBJ1-1,TGCGCCAGCAGCTTGGAGCCGGAGAACACTGAAGCTTTCTTT,CASSLEPENTEAFF
TRBV6-1,.,.,TRBJ2-2,TGTGCCAGCAGTGAATATCCCCGGGACAGGGCGGGGGGTGGCACCGGGGAGCTGTTTTTT,CASSEYPRDRAGGGTGELFF
TRBV5-4,.,few,TRBJ2-7,TGTGCCAGCAGCAGTAATTCCTACGAGCAGTACTTC,CASSSNSYEQYF
TRBV10-3,.,.,TRBJ2-1,TGTGCCATCAGTGAGCGGGACAATGAGCAGTTCTTC,CAISERDNEQFF
TRBV15,.,.,TRBJ2-4,TGTGCCACCAGTCAGGAGAGGTTAGATCTAGCCAAAAACATTCAGTACTTC,CATSQERLDLAKNIQYF
TRBV4-3,TRBD1,few,TRBJ1-2,TGCGCCAGCAGCCAACCCGGACAGGGGGCGAGCCTCACCTTC,CASSQPGQGASLTF
TRBV7-2,TRBD1,few,TRBJ1-2,TGTGCCAGCAGCTTGTGGAACACAGGGGAGGGCTACACCTTC,CASSLWNTGEGYTF
TRBV10-3,TRBD1,few,TRBJ1-3,TGTGCCATCAGTGAGCGGACAGGCCGTGGTGGAAACACCATATATTTT,CAISERTGRGGNTIYF
TRBV4-2,.,.,TRBJ2-5,TGTGCCAGCAGCCGGATCGGGACTGGGGAAGAGACCCAGTACTTC,CASSRIGTGEETQYF
TRBV20-1,.,.,TRBJ2-4,TGCAGTGCTGTTACTAGGAACATTCAGTACTTC,CSAVTRNIQYF
TRBV29-1,TRBD1,few,TRBJ2-5,TGCAGCGTTGAAGCCGGGACAGGGGACAGGGCCCCCCAAGAGACCCAGTACTTC,CSVEAGTGDRAPQETQYF
TRBV7-2,TRBD2,few,TRBJ2-7,TGTGCCAGCAGCTTGGCCGGGACTAGCGGGGGGGCCTATGAGCAGTACTTC,CASSLAGTSGGAYEQYF
TRBV7-9,.,.,TRBJ1-2,TGTGCCAGCAGCTTCAGGACAGACTATGGCTACACCTTC,CASSFRTDYGYTF
TRBV7-3,.,.,TRBJ2-5,TGTGCCAGCAGCTTAATCTCGGGGGAGACCCAGTACTTC,CASSLISGETQYF
TRBV10-3,.,.,TRBJ1-4,TGTGCCATCGGTACTGTGGCAGGGAATAGTGAAAAACTGTTTTTT,CAIGTVAGNSEKLFF
TRBV29-1,TRBD1,.,TRBJ2-1,TGCAGCGTTACACAACGCGACAGGGGACATGGTGATGAGCAGTTCTTC,CSVTQRDRGHGDEQFF
TRBV30,.,.,TRBJ1-1,TGTGCCTGGACGGTTGGGGGCCCGCCGGATGAAGCTTTCTTT,CAWTVGGPPDEAFF
TRBV7-2,.,few,TRBJ2-7,TGTGCCAGCAGCCCTAAGAGAGGGACCGAACTCGAGCAGTACTTC,CASSPKRGTELEQYF
TRBV5-1,.,few,TRBJ2-3,TGCGCCAGCAGCTTACGGGGCGGGGTTGACACAGATACGCAGTATTTT,CASSLRGGVDTDTQYF
TRBV14,.,few,TRBJ1-2,TGTGCCAGCAGCCAACAGGACCGGTACTATGGCTACACCTTC,CASSQQDRYYGYTF
TRBV9,TRBD1,.,TRBJ2-1,TGTGCCAGCAGCGAAACAATTTCTGGACAGGGGCAGTTCTTC,CASSETISGQGQFF
TRBV10-3,.,.,TRBJ2-5,TGTGCCATCAGTGAGTCGCCAGGAGAGACCCAGTACTTC,CAISESPGETQYF
TRBV29-1,TRBD1,.,TRBJ1-1,TGCAGCGTGAACATGGCAGGGGGAGGGACTGAAGCTTTCTTT,CSVNMAGGGTEAFF
TRBV4-2,.,.,TRBJ2-7,TGTGCCAGCAGCCAAGATGCTGGTTCGGACGAGCAGTACTTC,CASSQDAGSDEQYF
TRBV5-1,TRBD1,.,TRBJ2-3,TGCGCCAGCAGCGGACGGACAGGGGCGACAGATACGCAGTATTTT,CASSGRTGATDTQYF
TRBV9,.,.,TRBJ2-3,TGTGCCAGCAGCGTCCGAGAGGGGGACCCCACAGATACGCAGTATTTT,CASSVREGDPTDTQYF
TRBV7-9,.,.,TRBJ1-2,TGTGCCAGCAGCTCCCCTGACAGTAACTATGGCTACACCTTC,CASSSPDSNYGYTF
TRBV29-1,.,.,TRBJ2-5,TGCAGCGTTGAAGGGTCGAGGATTGGGCCAGAGACCCAGTACTTC,CSVEGSRIGPETQYF
TRBV6-6,.,.,TRBJ2-7,TGTGCCAGTTTACCGGACAGGAGGGACGAGCAGTACTTC,CASLPDRRDEQYF
TRBV4-1,.,few,TRBJ1-5,TGCGCCAGCAGCCAAGAAACTGGGCCCCAGCATTTT,CASSQETGPQHF
TRBV4-3,.,.,TRBJ1-1,TGCGCCAGCAGCCAAGATCTTATTCGGCAGTCAGTGTTCATGAACACTGAAGCTTTCTTT,CASSQDLIRQSVFMNTEAFF
TRBV29-1,.,.,TRBJ2-7,TGCAGCGTTTTCGGACGGCTGAAAACCTACGAGCAGTACTTC,CSVFGRLKTYEQYF